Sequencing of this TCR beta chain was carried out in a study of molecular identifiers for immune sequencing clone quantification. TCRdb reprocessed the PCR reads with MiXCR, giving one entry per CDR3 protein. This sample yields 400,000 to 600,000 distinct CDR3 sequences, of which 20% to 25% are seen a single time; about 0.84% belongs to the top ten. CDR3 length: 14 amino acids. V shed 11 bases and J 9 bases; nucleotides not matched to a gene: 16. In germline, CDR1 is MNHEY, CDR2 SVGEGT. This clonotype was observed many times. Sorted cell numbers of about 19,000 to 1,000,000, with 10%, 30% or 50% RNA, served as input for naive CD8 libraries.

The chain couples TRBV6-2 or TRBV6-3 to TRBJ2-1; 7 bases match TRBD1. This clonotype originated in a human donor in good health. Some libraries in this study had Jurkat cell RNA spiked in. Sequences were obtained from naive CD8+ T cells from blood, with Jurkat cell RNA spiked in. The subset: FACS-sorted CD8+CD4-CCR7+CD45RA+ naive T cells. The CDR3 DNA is TGTGCCGTAGACTGGGGGCCCAGGGGGAGTGAGCAGTTCTTC. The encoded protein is CAVDWGPRGSEQFF.